This TCR beta chain comes out of a study of patients and donors after allogeneic stem cell transplantation. Using its own MiXCR run on the RT-PCR reads, TCRdb lists one record per CDR3 protein. The data contain 900,000 to 1,000,000 distinct CDR3 sequences, approximately 19% of them singletons. Sequences were obtained from blood, either unsorted or a sorted T cell fraction (not recorded which). The TCR sequence derives from a human donor who was either an allogeneic HSCT recipient or a stem cell or donor lymphocyte infusion donor (not recorded which). It is not recorded whose cells these are; they may come from a transplant donor.

In nucleotides, the CDR3 is TGTGCCAGCAGCTTAACAGGCCAGTTCCAGACCCAGTACTTC. Protein sequence: CASSLTGQFQTQYF. The chain combines TRBV7-3 with TRBJ2-5; D gene ambiguous. Looked up from germline, CDR1 is SGHTA and CDR2 is FQGTGA. CDR3 length equals 14 residues. V gave up 0 bases and J gave up 6 bases, with 11 bases separating them.